The rows below give T cell receptor beta chains drawn from one sample of a study of PD-L1 blockade in urothelial cancer. Method: immunoSEQ multiplex PCR; TCRdb's copy keeps in-frame clones and lacks some. The sample contains tens of thousands of clones, more than 70% of which appear only once. Specimen: PBMCs, collected around atezolizumab (anti-PD-L1) treatment. The receptors derive from a man in his sixties with urothelial cancer. Each CDR3 is given with its conserved first and last residue. Fields, in order: V gene, D gene, J gene, clone size, CDR3 protein, CDR3 DNA. D genes are given only for firm matches. The size of a clone is reported for some rows only, either as once, few or many, or as a class for expanded clones.

TRBV19	TRBD1	TRBJ1-6	-	CASRQGERSPLHF	TGTGCCAGTAGACAGGGGGAGAGGTCACCCCTCCACTTT
TRBV2	-	TRBJ1-2	-	CASSDENHYGYTF	TGTGCCAGCAGTGATGAGAATCACTATGGCTACACCTTC
TRBV4-1	-	TRBJ2-5	-	CASSQEPFGLQETQYF	TGCGCCAGCAGCCAAGAGCCCTTTGGGCTCCAAGAGACCCAGTACTTC
TRBV7-9	-	TRBJ1-5	-	CASSLGGVNQPQHF	TGTGCCAGCAGCTTGGGGGGGGTCAATCAGCCCCAGCATTTT
TRBV6-1	-	TRBJ1-5	once	CASRAQGSIGPQHF	TGTGCCAGCCGAGCTCAGGGGTCCATAGGTCCCCAGCATTTT
TRBV7-2	-	TRBJ1-5	-	CASSPSGSNQPQHF	TGTGCCAGCAGCCCATCGGGTAGCAATCAGCCCCAGCATTTT
TRBV28	TRBD1	TRBJ2-5	-	CASSSGGVGQETQYF	TGTGCCAGCAGCTCAGGGGGCGTGGGGCAAGAGACCCAGTACTTC
TRBV11-3	TRBD2	TRBJ2-7	-	CASSLGTSGGDEQYF	TGTGCCAGCAGCCTTGGGACTAGCGGGGGGGACGAGCAGTACTTC
TRBV2	TRBD2	TRBJ2-3	once	CASILAGGNTDTQYF	TGTGCCAGCATCCTAGCGGGGGGCAACACAGATACGCAGTATTTT
TRBV6-5	TRBD1	TRBJ1-1	once	CASSYDRGRLNTEAFF	TGTGCCAGCAGTTACGATAGGGGGCGTCTGAACACTGAAGCTTTCTTT
TRBV5-4	TRBD1	TRBJ2-2	-	CASSPGPGGNTGELFF	TGTGCCAGCAGTCCCGGGCCAGGGGGAAACACCGGGGAGCTGTTTTTT
TRBV19	TRBD1	TRBJ2-5	-	CASRKDRGAVETQYF	TGTGCCAGTAGAAAGGACAGGGGGGCGGTGGAGACCCAGTACTTC
TRBV5-6	-	TRBJ1-4	few	CASSPRGAGEKLFF	TGTGCCAGCAGCCCTCGGGGGGCGGGGGAAAAACTGTTTTTT
TRBV28	TRBD2	TRBJ2-7	-	CASSSASGSYEQYF	TGTGCCAGCAGTTCTGCTAGCGGAAGCTACGAGCAGTACTTC
TRBV2	TRBD2	TRBJ2-5	-	CASKLSGGGQETQYF	TGTGCCAGTAAACTTAGCGGGGGCGGCCAAGAGACCCAGTACTTC
TRBV11-2	TRBD2	TRBJ2-1	-	CASSLASGYNEQFF	TGTGCCAGCAGCTTGGCTAGCGGGTACAATGAGCAGTTCTTC
TRBV19	-	TRBJ1-6	-	CATSAAASPLHF	TGTGCCACCTCTGCGGCCGCCTCACCCCTCCACTTT
TRBV5-1	TRBD1	TRBJ1-3	-	CASSLDPGQGAAGTIYF	TGCGCCAGCAGCTTGGATCCGGGACAGGGGGCGGCAGGCACCATATATTTT
TRBV7-2	TRBD2	TRBJ2-3	-	CASSLVTSGRRDTQYF	TGTGCCAGCAGCTTAGTAACTAGCGGGAGAAGAGATACGCAGTATTTT
TRBV5-5	TRBD1	TRBJ1-1	once	CASSLGTGEAFF	TGTGCCAGCAGCCTAGGGACAGGCGAAGCTTTCTTT
TRBV7-9	-	TRBJ1-2	-	CASTLGGRDYGYTF	TGTGCCAGCACCTTAGGCGGCAGGGATTATGGCTACACCTTC
TRBV6-6	-	TRBJ1-4	-	CASSPRVREKLFF	TGTGCCAGCTCCCCGAGGGTACGTGAAAAACTGTTTTTT
TRBV6-4	TRBD2	TRBJ2-2	-	CASSDGVAGHTGELFF	TGTGCCAGCAGTGACGGGGTAGCGGGCCACACCGGGGAGCTGTTTTTT
TRBV6-5	TRBD1	TRBJ1-3	-	CASSGQGRNTIYF	TGTGCCAGCAGTGGACAGGGGAGAAACACCATATATTTT
TRBV19	TRBD2	TRBJ2-2	-	CASSVTSGAFTGELFF	TGTGCCAGTAGTGTGACTAGCGGGGCGTTCACCGGGGAGCTGTTTTTT
TRBV7-9	TRBD2	TRBJ2-1	-	CASRLRTSGYNEQFF	TGTGCCAGCAGATTACGGACTAGCGGATACAATGAGCAGTTCTTC
TRBV6-1	-	TRBJ1-5	-	CASSDRNSNQPQHF	TGTGCCAGCAGTGACAGAAATAGCAATCAGCCCCAGCATTTT
TRBV28	TRBD1	TRBJ2-1	-	CASSTAGQGYNEQFF	TGTGCCAGCTCCACCGCGGGACAGGGGTACAATGAGCAGTTCTTC
TRBV4-1	-	TRBJ1-1	-	CASSRGVGQLNTEAFF	TGCGCCAGCAGCCGTGGTGTTGGACAGCTGAACACTGAAGCTTTCTTT
TRBV7-9	TRBD2	TRBJ2-1	once	CASSLNGGARYEQFF	TGTGCCAGCAGCTTAAACGGGGGGGCACGATATGAGCAGTTCTTC
TRBV6-6	TRBD2	TRBJ2-4	-	CASSYNSSGRKNIQYF	TGTGCCAGCAGTTACAATTCTAGCGGGAGGAAAAACATTCAGTACTTC
TRBV6-1	-	TRBJ2-3	once	CASSEPIREREYF	TGTGCCAGCAGTGAGCCGATCCGCGAACGGGAGTATTTT
TRBV7-9	TRBD1	TRBJ2-7	-	CASSSRGDRGSTKYF	TGTGCCAGCAGCTCCCGTGGGGACAGGGGTTCAACCAAGTACTTC
TRBV5-1	-	TRBJ2-2	-	CASTRSTGELFF	TGCGCCAGCACCCGGAGCACCGGGGAGCTGTTTTTT
TRBV5-6	-	TRBJ2-2	few	CASSLWAGNTGELFF	TGTGCCAGCAGCTTGTGGGCAGGGAACACCGGGGAGCTGTTTTTT
TRBV6-5	-	TRBJ2-5	once	CASRSGETQYF	TGTGCCAGCCGGTCGGGGGAGACCCAGTACTTC
TRBV7-9	-	TRBJ1-2	-	CASSGAGDMNYGYTF	TGTGCCAGCAGCGGAGCAGGGGATATGAACTATGGCTACACCTTC
TRBV6-7	TRBD2	TRBJ2-3	-	CASSPPGSGRLARDTQYF	TGTGCCAGCAGCCCGCCTGGGAGCGGGAGGTTGGCAAGAGATACGCAGTATTTT
TRBV29-1	TRBD1	TRBJ2-7	-	CSVGTDSYEQYF	TGCAGCGTGGGGACAGATTCCTACGAGCAGTACTTC
TRBV29-1	TRBD1	TRBJ2-1	-	CSVTPDRDQQFF	TGCAGCGTGACCCCGGACAGGGACCAGCAGTTCTTC
TRBV28	-	TRBJ1-2	-	CASTTSGRNYGYTF	TGTGCCAGCACAACATCGGGTCGAAACTATGGCTACACCTTC
TRBV6-1	-	TRBJ2-7	-	CASTREKSGYYEQYF	TGTGCCAGCACCCGCGAGAAGTCAGGGTACTACGAGCAGTACTTC
TRBV19	-	TRBJ1-1	-	CASSVGGGTEAFF	TGTGCCAGTAGTGTCGGCGGGGGGACTGAAGCTTTCTTT
TRBV7-8	-	TRBJ2-6	-	CASSLTGRSGANVLTF	TGTGCCAGCAGCTTGACAGGTCGCTCCGGGGCCAACGTCCTGACTTTC
TRBV10-2	TRBD1	TRBJ1-3	few	CASSVGQGTGNTIYF	TGCGCCAGCAGTGTGGGACAGGGGACCGGAAACACCATATATTTT
TRBV6-5	-	TRBJ1-2	-	CASSYRQDIYGYTF	TGTGCCAGCAGTTACAGACAAGACATCTATGGCTACACCTTC
TRBV7-6	-	TRBJ2-3	-	CASSLSAVGEADTQYF	TGTGCCAGCAGCTTAAGCGCGGTTGGGGAGGCAGATACGCAGTATTTT
TRBV5-1	TRBD2	TRBJ2-3	-	CASSLGASGGAKDTQYF	TGCGCCAGCAGCTTGGGGGCTAGCGGGGGGGCCAAGGATACGCAGTATTTT
TRBV7-9	TRBD1	TRBJ1-5	-	CASSVGTANQPQHF	TGTGCCAGCAGCGTTGGGACAGCCAATCAGCCCCAGCATTTT
TRBV28	-	TRBJ1-1	-	CASSFPAGLNTEAFF	TGTGCCAGCAGCTTCCCTGCGGGCCTGAACACTGAAGCTTTCTTT
TRBV5-1	TRBD2	TRBJ2-7	few	CASSPAGAGVGYEQYF	TGCGCCAGCAGCCCGGCGGGAGCGGGAGTTGGCTACGAGCAGTACTTC
TRBV27	TRBD1	TRBJ2-3	-	CASRTGATNTQYF	TGTGCCAGTAGAACAGGGGCGACAAATACGCAGTATTTT
TRBV13	TRBD2	TRBJ2-1	-	CASKRTSGNEQFF	TGTGCCAGCAAACGGACTAGCGGCAATGAGCAGTTCTTC
TRBV5-6	TRBD2	TRBJ2-3	-	CASTRTSVVTQYF	TGTGCCAGCACCCGGACTAGCGTTGTTACGCAGTATTTT
TRBV18	TRBD2	TRBJ2-3	once	CASSRGEVADTQYF	TGTGCCAGCTCCCGGGGGGAGGTCGCGGATACGCAGTATTTT